These T cell receptor beta chains were read from a single sample in a study of technical replicates of blood from several donors. The method was immunoSEQ multiplex PCR; TCRdb's version includes in-frame clones alone and lacks a portion of them. The table records 55,000 to 75,000 clones, roughly 94% of them present only once. What was sequenced was PBMCs. These TCRs come from a human donor in good health. Some clones in this sample may be carry-over from other donors' samples. The CDR3 runs from the conserved cysteine through the conserved F or W. D genes are given only for firm matches. Clone size is given for some rows only: seen once, a few or many times, or a class if the clone is expanded.

CDR3aa,CDR3nt,j_gene,d_gene,v_gene,abundance
CASSQRREITDTQYF,TGCGCCAGCAGCCAAAGGAGGGAAATCACAGATACGCAGTATTTT,TRBJ2-3,.,TRBV4-1,.
CASSLFQGTSAPNEQFF,TGTGCCAGCAGCTTATTTCAGGGGACTAGCGCACCCAATGAGCAGTTCTTC,TRBJ2-1,TRBD2,TRBV7-2,.
CASSLQGMSYGYTF,TGTGCCAGCAGCCTACAGGGGATGAGCTATGGCTACACCTTC,TRBJ1-2,TRBD1,TRBV5-4,.
CASSQDWIRGGLAGAYEQYF,TGCGCCAGCAGCCAAGATTGGATCCGCGGGGGACTAGCGGGGGCTTACGAGCAGTACTTC,TRBJ2-7,TRBD2,TRBV4-3,once
CASSSLWDMKDF,TGTGCCAGCAGCTCCCTCTGGGACATGAAAGACTTC,TRBJ2-5,.,TRBV7-2,.
CASSPRASGRDTQYF,TGTGCCAGCAGCCCACGGGCTAGCGGGAGAGATACGCAGTATTTT,TRBJ2-3,TRBD2,TRBV7-2,.
CASSYAGANPFF,TGTGCCAGCAGTTACGCGGGGGCTAATCCTTTCTTT,TRBJ1-1,.,TRBV6-5,.
CAIMGTSGGANVLTF,TGTGCCATCATGGGGACTAGCGGGGGGGCCAACGTCCTGACTTTC,TRBJ2-6,TRBD2,TRBV10-3,.
CAWDAGFYEQYF,TGTGCCTGGGACGCAGGGTTCTACGAGCAGTACTTC,TRBJ2-7,.,TRBV30,.
CASSSTPGWSGELFF,TGTGCCAGCAGCTCTACTCCAGGGTGGTCCGGGGAGCTGTTTTTT,TRBJ2-2,.,TRBV9,.
CSVVATNEKLFF,TGCAGCGTTGTAGCAACTAATGAAAAACTGTTTTTT,TRBJ1-4,.,TRBV29-1,.
CASSATGTGESPLHF,TGTGCCAGCAGCGCTACCGGGACAGGGGAGTCACCCCTCCACTTT,TRBJ1-6,TRBD1,TRBV6-5,few
CASSGGQAHEQYF,TGCGCCAGCAGTGGGGGACAGGCCCACGAGCAGTACTTC,TRBJ2-7,TRBD1,TRBV10-1,few
CASTGGTEAFF,TGTGCCAGCACCGGGGGCACTGAAGCTTTCTTT,TRBJ1-1,.,TRBV6-1,once
CASSQDRRTGGEKLFF,TGTGCCAGCAGCCAAGATCGACGAACAGGGGGAGAAAAACTGTTTTTT,TRBJ1-4,TRBD1,TRBV14,.
CASRTGGGGNTIYF,TGTGCCAGCAGGACAGGGGGCGGTGGAAACACCATATATTTT,TRBJ1-3,TRBD1,TRBV2,.
CAISETSGGAMGQYF,TGTGCCATCAGTGAGACTAGCGGGGGGGCGATGGGCCAGTACTTC,TRBJ2-5,TRBD2,TRBV10-3,.
CASSSLSGGATGELFF,TGCGCCAGCAGCTCCTTGAGCGGGGGGGCGACCGGGGAGCTGTTTTTT,TRBJ2-2,TRBD2,TRBV5-1,.
CASSSPFSGGHEQFF,TGTGCCAGCAGTTCTCCCTTTAGCGGGGGTCATGAGCAGTTCTTC,TRBJ2-1,TRBD2,TRBV6-5,.
CASLRGYTGELFF,TGTGCCAGCCTGCGGGGTTACACCGGGGAGCTGTTTTTT,TRBJ2-2,.,TRBV7-2,once
CASSYSGAEAFF,TGTGCCAGCAGTTACTCGGGAGCTGAAGCTTTCTTT,TRBJ1-1,.,TRBV6-5,.
CAISDGAGELFF,TGTGCCATCAGCGACGGGGCCGGGGAGCTGTTTTTT,TRBJ2-2,.,TRBV10-3,.
CASSPLGHAIYEQYF,TGTGCCAGCTCACCACTAGGACATGCGATCTACGAGCAGTACTTC,TRBJ2-7,.,TRBV18,.
CASSSGGANTEAFF,TGTGCCAGCAGCTCCGGGGGGGCGAACACTGAAGCTTTCTTT,TRBJ1-1,.,TRBV7-9,once
CASSPLTSGGELFF,TGTGCCAGCAGCCCCCTAACCTCGGGCGGGGAGCTGTTTTTT,TRBJ2-2,.,TRBV6-5,.
CASSGGVSGNTIYF,TGTGCCAGCAGCGGCGGAGTCTCTGGAAACACCATATATTTT,TRBJ1-3,.,TRBV9,once
CASSRGQGPGETQYF,TGTGCCAGCAGCCGGGGACAGGGGCCCGGGGAGACCCAGTACTTC,TRBJ2-5,.,TRBV21-1,.
CASSAPGQVSYEQYF,TGTGCCAGCAGTGCCCCGGGACAGGTCTCCTACGAGCAGTACTTC,TRBJ2-7,TRBD1,TRBV6-1,.
CASSLDRDSGGSRGTQYF,TGTGCCAGCAGCTTAGATCGGGATAGCGGGGGGTCCCGGGGTACGCAGTATTTT,TRBJ2-3,TRBD2,TRBV11-2,.
CASSPSLAGGHNEQFF,TGCGCCAGCAGCCCGTCTCTAGCGGGGGGCCACAATGAGCAGTTCTTC,TRBJ2-1,TRBD2,TRBV4-1,once
CASSLGGTQETQYF,TGCGCCAGCAGCTTGGGCGGAACCCAAGAGACCCAGTACTTC,TRBJ2-5,.,TRBV5-1,.
CASSEGGYSGNTIYF,TGTGCCAGCAGTGAGGGAGGCTACTCTGGAAACACCATATATTTT,TRBJ1-3,.,TRBV25-1,.
CASRDPYSGQETQYF,TGTGCCAGCAGGGACCCCTATAGCGGCCAAGAGACCCAGTACTTC,TRBJ2-5,.,TRBV6-5,.
CASSLQGAEGETQYF,TGCGCCAGCAGCTTACAGGGGGCGGAAGGAGAGACCCAGTACTTC,TRBJ2-5,TRBD1,TRBV5-1,.
CAWSVGGVTDTQYF,TGTGCCTGGAGTGTGGGGGGGGTCACAGATACGCAGTATTTT,TRBJ2-3,TRBD2,TRBV30,.
CASSIELAGVTGELFF,TGTGCCAGTAGTATAGAACTAGCGGGAGTGACCGGGGAGCTGTTTTTT,TRBJ2-2,TRBD2,TRBV19,.
CASRQQSYEQYF,TGTGCCAGCAGACAACAATCCTACGAGCAGTACTTC,TRBJ2-7,.,TRBV2,.
CASSLLAGNDGYTF,TGTGCCAGCAGCTTATTAGCCGGGAACGATGGCTACACCTTC,TRBJ1-2,.,TRBV7-6,once
CASSPSGGFYNEQFF,TGCGCCAGCAGCCCATCAGGGGGGTTTTACAATGAGCAGTTCTTC,TRBJ2-1,.,TRBV5-1,.
CAWSVLTGVNTEAFF,TGTGCCTGGAGTGTATTAACAGGAGTGAACACTGAAGCTTTCTTT,TRBJ1-1,.,TRBV30,.
CASGAGQGYNYGYTF,TGTGCCAGCGGTGCCGGACAGGGGTACAACTATGGCTACACCTTC,TRBJ1-2,TRBD1,TRBV6-1,.
CASSFAGAQPYEQYF,TGTGCCAGTAGTTTCGCAGGGGCCCAACCCTACGAGCAGTACTTC,TRBJ2-7,.,TRBV19,.
CASSTGTGGATNTEAFF,TGTGCCAGCAGCACGGGGACAGGGGGCGCCACGAACACTGAAGCTTTCTTT,TRBJ1-1,TRBD1,TRBV5-4,.
CASSPARTGSYNEQFF,TGTGCCAGCAGCCCAGCTCGGACAGGTTCTTACAATGAGCAGTTCTTC,TRBJ2-1,TRBD1,TRBV7-9,once
CASSPSTGGPNEQFF,TGTGCCAGCAGCCCTTCTACGGGAGGGCCAAATGAGCAGTTCTTC,TRBJ2-1,TRBD2,TRBV6-6,.
CASSLLTVGGEQYF,TGTGCCAGCAGCTTGTTAACGGTCGGCGGCGAGCAGTACTTC,TRBJ2-7,.,TRBV5-6,.
CASSLVPGGGEQYF,TGTGCCAGCAGCTTAGTGCCGGGGGGGGGCGAGCAGTACTTC,TRBJ2-7,TRBD2,TRBV11-2,.
CAWAGLAANNEQFF,TGTGCCTGGGCCGGACTAGCAGCCAACAATGAGCAGTTCTTC,TRBJ2-1,TRBD2,TRBV30,.
CASSRELSYEQYF,TGTGCCAGCAGCCGCGAGCTCTCCTACGAGCAGTACTTC,TRBJ2-7,.,TRBV6-1,once
CASSSRLAGGGPDTQYF,TGTGCCAGCAGTTCTAGACTAGCGGGGGGGGGCCCAGATACGCAGTATTTT,TRBJ2-3,TRBD2,TRBV7-2,.
CASTHYRLTAGELFF,TGTGCCAGCACGCACTACAGGTTAACAGCCGGGGAGCTGTTTTTT,TRBJ2-2,.,TRBV7-8,.
CASRDRADTQYF,TGTGCCAGCAGGGACAGGGCAGATACGCAGTATTTT,TRBJ2-3,TRBD1,TRBV7-2,.
CASSFTLAGGEETQYF,TGTGCCAGCAGCTTTACACTAGCGGGAGGTGAAGAGACCCAGTACTTC,TRBJ2-5,.,TRBV21-1,.
CASSDSIQAGGTVF,TGTGCCAGCAGTGACTCGATTCAGGCGGGAGGGACGGTCTTC,TRBJ2-1,TRBD2,TRBV6-4,.